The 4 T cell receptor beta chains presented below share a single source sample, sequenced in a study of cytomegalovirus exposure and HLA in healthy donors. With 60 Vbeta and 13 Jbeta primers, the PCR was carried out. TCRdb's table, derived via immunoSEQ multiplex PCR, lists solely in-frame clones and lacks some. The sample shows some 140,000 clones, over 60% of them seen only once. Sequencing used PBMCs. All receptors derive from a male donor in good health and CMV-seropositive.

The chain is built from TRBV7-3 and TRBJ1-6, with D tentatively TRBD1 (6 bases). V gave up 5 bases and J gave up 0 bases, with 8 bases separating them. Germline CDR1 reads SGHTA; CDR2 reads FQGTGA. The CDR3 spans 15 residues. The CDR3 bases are TGTGCCAGCAGCCTGGACAGCTCCTATAATTCACCCCTCCACTTT. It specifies CASSLDSSYNSPLHF.

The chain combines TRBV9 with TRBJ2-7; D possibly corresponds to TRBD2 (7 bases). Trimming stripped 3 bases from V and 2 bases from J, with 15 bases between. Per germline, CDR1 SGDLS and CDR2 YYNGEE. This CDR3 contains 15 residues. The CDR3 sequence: CASSAQGRDTYEQYF. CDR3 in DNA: TGTGCCAGCAGCGCGCAGGGGAGGGACACCTACGAGCAGTACTTC.

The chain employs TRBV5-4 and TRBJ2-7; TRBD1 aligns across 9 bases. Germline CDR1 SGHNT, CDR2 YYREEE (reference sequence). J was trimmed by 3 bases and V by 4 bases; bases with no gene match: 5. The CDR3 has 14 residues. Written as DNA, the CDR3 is TGTGCCAGCAGCCAGGGACAGGGAAACTACGAGCAGTACTTC. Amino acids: CASSQGQGNYEQYF.

CDR3 nucleotides: TGTGCCAGCAGTCCAGGGGTGTCCTATGGCTACACCTTC. It is translated as CASSPGVSYGYTF. The chain joins TRBV27 to TRBJ1-2, with D perhaps matching TRBD1 (6 bases). The V end lost 5 bases, the J end lost 4 bases, and 11 bases lay between the germline ends. CDR1 and CDR2 from the germline V gene are MNHEY and SMNVEV (reference sequence). The CDR3 runs 13 residues.